This is a list of T cell receptor beta chains from one sample in a study of cytomegalovirus exposure and HLA in healthy donors. Method: immunoSEQ multiplex PCR; TCRdb's copy keeps in-frame clones and lacks some. The sample records around 210,000 clones, around 77% being singletons. The sample was PBMCs. These receptor sequences come from a young woman in good health and CMV-seronegative. The CDR3 runs from the conserved cysteine through the conserved F or W. A D gene is named only where the DNA matches it firmly. Rows give clone size only sometimes, using once, few, many, or a class for an expanded clone.

TRBJ1-2,few,TRBV5-4,TRBD1,TGTGCCAGCAGCGTACAGGGGGCCTATGGCTACACCTTC,CASSVQGAYGYTF
TRBJ2-2,NA,TRBV19,TRBD2,TGTGCCAGTAGTCTTCCCTATAGCGGGGGGAACACCGGGGAGCTGTTTTTT,CASSLPYSGGNTGELFF
TRBJ2-3,NA,TRBV27,NA,TGTGCCAGCAGTTTACAGAGACTAGGGACAGATACGCAGTATTTT,CASSLQRLGTDTQYF
TRBJ2-3,NA,TRBV7-9,TRBD2,TGTGCCAGCAGCCGAGATAGGGGGACTAGCGGGGCTGATACGCAGTATTTT,CASSRDRGTSGADTQYF
TRBJ1-5,NA,TRBV30,NA,TGTGCCTGGAGTTTGGCGGGAAGCAATCAGCCCCAGCATTTT,CAWSLAGSNQPQHF
TRBJ1-1,once,TRBV27,TRBD1,TGTGCCAGCAGGAGACAGGGGAACACTGAAGCTTTCTTT,CASRRQGNTEAFF
TRBJ2-1,once,TRBV19,TRBD2,TGTGCCAGTAGCACCGGACTAGTTTTTGATAATGAGCAGTTCTTC,CASSTGLVFDNEQFF
TRBJ2-7,NA,TRBV29-1,NA,TGCAGCGTTGTCCTCGGGAGTCCGACGTCCGAGCAGTACTTC,CSVVLGSPTSEQYF
TRBJ2-7,few,TRBV13,TRBD2,TGTGCCAGCAGCCCTATACCTCTAGCGGGAGGGCCCCACGAGCAGTACTTC,CASSPIPLAGGPHEQYF
TRBJ1-1,NA,TRBV5-1,NA,TGCGCCAGCAGCTACAGACCGAACACTGAAGCTTTCTTT,CASSYRPNTEAFF
TRBJ2-7,NA,TRBV6-5,TRBD1,TGTGCCAGTGGCTGGTTGAGCAGGGGGAGCTACGAGCAGTACTTC,CASGWLSRGSYEQYF
TRBJ1-5,NA,TRBV9,TRBD1,TGTGCCAGCAGCGCGGACAGGGGGACTCAGCCCCAGCATTTT,CASSADRGTQPQHF
TRBJ2-1,NA,TRBV7-7,TRBD2,TGTGCCAGCAGCCTCGGGACTAGCGGGAGTAATGAGCAGTTCTTC,CASSLGTSGSNEQFF
TRBJ1-1,once,TRBV30,TRBD1,TGTGCCTGGAGAAGAACAGGGGCGGTCGGCACTGAAGCTTTCTTT,CAWRRTGAVGTEAFF
TRBJ1-4,NA,TRBV30,NA,TGTGCCTGGAGATCCTTACGCGGTGAAAAACTGTTTTTT,CAWRSLRGEKLFF
TRBJ2-2,NA,TRBV4-2,NA,TGTGCCAGCAGCCTGGGACACTTCCTGGTCGGGGAGCTGTTTTTT,CASSLGHFLVGELFF
TRBJ1-5,NA,TRBV4-1,NA,TGCGCCAGCAGCCAAGGTAGGGGAAATCAGCCCCAGCATTTT,CASSQGRGNQPQHF
TRBJ2-7,NA,TRBV4-1,TRBD1,TGCGCCAGCAGCCAAGCCGACAGGGGCTACTACGAGCAGTACTTC,CASSQADRGYYEQYF
TRBJ2-7,few,TRBV7-8,TRBD2,TGTGCCAGCAGTCGACTTAGCGGGGGGCATCTCTACGAGCAGTACTTC,CASSRLSGGHLYEQYF
TRBJ1-5,NA,TRBV30,TRBD1,TGTGCCTGGAGTAGGACAGGGGAAAATCAGCCCCAGCATTTT,CAWSRTGENQPQHF
TRBJ1-5,NA,TRBV30,NA,TGTGCCTGGAGTGAGGGAGAGGGAAATCAGCCCCAGCATTTT,CAWSEGEGNQPQHF
TRBJ2-1,NA,TRBV7-9,TRBD1,TGTGCCAGCAGCCCCGTCCCGGGACAGGGGAGAAGACCGGCGGGTGAGCAGTTCTTC,CASSPVPGQGRRPAGEQFF
TRBJ2-3,NA,TRBV28,NA,TGTGCCAGCAGTTTTACGTGGGAGGTCAAGGATACGCAGTATTTT,CASSFTWEVKDTQYF
TRBJ2-7,NA,TRBV6-5,TRBD1,TGTGCCAGCAGTTACGGGACAGGGACCTACGAGCAGTACTTC,CASSYGTGTYEQYF
TRBJ1-2,NA,TRBV28,NA,TGTGCCAGCAGTCCTGTTTTCTATGGCTACACCTTC,CASSPVFYGYTF
TRBJ2-3,NA,TRBV5-1,TRBD2,TGCGCCAGCAGCATCCACGGGGGGGACAGCACAGATACGCAGTATTTT,CASSIHGGDSTDTQYF
TRBJ2-2,NA,TRBV15,NA,TGTGCCACCAGCAGGGGGGCAGGGTCGTATGGCGGGGAGCTGTTTTTT,CATSRGAGSYGGELFF
TRBJ2-1,NA,TRBV27,NA,TGTGCCAGCAGTTTATCGGTCGTTGCCCAGTACAATGAGCAGTTCTTC,CASSLSVVAQYNEQFF
TRBJ2-7,NA,TRBV6-1,NA,TGTGCCAGCACTCGTGGGGGCAACTACGAGCAGTACTTC,CASTRGGNYEQYF
TRBJ2-4,few,TRBV7-9,TRBD2,TGTGCCAGCACACCTCGGGAGGGGGAAAACATTCAGTACTTC,CASTPREGENIQYF
TRBJ2-3,NA,TRBV10-3,NA,TGTGCCATCAGGGTAGGAGGGTCCACAGATACGCAGTATTTT,CAIRVGGSTDTQYF
TRBJ2-5,NA,TRBV6-5,TRBD2,TGTGCCAGTCAACGGGGGGGCTCTGTGGAGACCCAGTACTTC,CASQRGGSVETQYF
TRBJ2-3,NA,TRBV6-1,NA,TGTGCCAGCAGTGAAGGGAGCGGGAGCACAGATACGCAGTATTTT,CASSEGSGSTDTQYF
TRBJ1-2,NA,TRBV30,NA,TGTGCCTGGAGTGACTCCAAACAGAAGCCCCTCTATGGCTACACCTTC,CAWSDSKQKPLYGYTF
TRBJ2-6,once,TRBV4-2,NA,TGTGCCAGCAGCCAAGTTGGGGGGGCTTCGGGGGCCAACGTCCTGACTTTC,CASSQVGGASGANVLTF
TRBJ2-7,NA,TRBV30,NA,TGTGCCTGGAGTGTAACGGGAGTCACCTACGAGCAGTACTTC,CAWSVTGVTYEQYF
TRBJ2-5,few,TRBV5-4,TRBD2,TGTGCCAGCAGCAGCGATCCTGGGACTAGCGGGAGGGGAGAGACCCAGTACTTC,CASSSDPGTSGRGETQYF
TRBJ1-2,NA,TRBV10-3,TRBD1,TGTGCCATCAGTGAGTCGGACAGGACCTCATATGGCTACACCTTC,CAISESDRTSYGYTF
TRBJ1-5,NA,TRBV12-2,NA,TGTGCAAGTCGCTTAGGTGGTAACTTTGAGGGAGGCACTCAGCCCCAGCATTTT,CASRLGGNFEGGTQPQHF
TRBJ1-2,NA,TRBV6-5,NA,TGTGCCAGCAGTTACTCAGGGGGGGGAATTGGCTACACCTTC,CASSYSGGGIGYTF
TRBJ2-5,NA,TRBV5-6,NA,TGTGCCAGCAGCTTGGTGGCAGGTACCCAAGAGACCCAGTACTTC,CASSLVAGTQETQYF
TRBJ1-6,NA,TRBV30,NA,TGTGCCTCGTCCGGACAGACCTATTCACCCCTCCACTTT,CASSGQTYSPLHF
TRBJ2-2,NA,TRBV19,NA,TGTGCCAGTCACACCTCCGGGTCCCAAGGCGGGGAGCTGTTTTTT,CASHTSGSQGGELFF
TRBJ2-3,NA,TRBV5-6,TRBD2,TGTGCCAGCAGCCCTACGGAGCGGGGGGGCACAAATACGCAGTATTTT,CASSPTERGGTNTQYF
TRBJ2-1,few,TRBV27,TRBD2,TGTGCCAGCAGTCCCGGGACTAGCGGGGTCAATGAGCAGTTCTTC,CASSPGTSGVNEQFF